These 28 T cell receptor beta chains share one sample of origin, sequenced in a study of blood T cell repertoires in COVID-19. Repertoires were generated with immunoSEQ multiplex PCR, while TCRdb's copy carries only in-frame clones and drops some. The sample consists of over 55,000 clones, about 88% of them appearing once. Sequencing was carried out using peripheral blood. Receptor source: a human donor in a cohort sampled during active COVID-19.

This rearrangement joins TRBV7-8 to TRBJ1-2, with D uncertain. Between the trimmed V and J ends, which lost 5 bases and 2 bases, there was a span of 15 bases. Per germline, CDR1 SGHVS and CDR2 FQNEAQ. This CDR3 has 15 amino acids. The CDR3 protein is CASSPQRMKNYGYTF. The CDR3 DNA reads TGTGCCAGCAGCCCCCAGCGTATGAAAAACTATGGCTACACCTTC.

V and J are TRBV5-1 and TRBJ2-1; D perhaps matches TRBD2 (6 bases). Trimming shortened V by 4 bases and J by 6 bases, and 11 bases separated the two germline ends. Germline CDR1 is SGHRS and CDR2 is YFSETQ. The CDR3 runs 13 residues. The CDR3 loop reads CASSVDYLNEQFF. In DNA, the CDR3 is TGCGCCAGCAGCGTGGACTACCTCAATGAGCAGTTCTTC.

The V and J genes are TRBV2 and TRBJ1-2; D perhaps matches TRBD1 (6 bases). Trimming stripped 6 bases from V and 1 base from J, with 9 bases between. The CDR3 covers 13 residues. Germline values: CDR1 SNHLY, CDR2 FYNNEI. The CDR3 loop reads CASRGQVNYGYTF. For the CDR3, the DNA is TGTGCCAGCAGGGGACAAGTTAACTATGGCTACACCTTC.

J is TRBJ2-1 and V is TRBV7-6; 7 bases map to TRBD1. The germline V gene encodes CDR1 SGHVS and CDR2 FNYEAQ. V shed 5 bases, J shed 2 bases, and the junction held 6 bases outside the gene matches. CDR3 length: 15 residues. For the CDR3, the DNA is TGTGCCAGCAGCCCCCGACAGGGAGCCTACAATGAGCAGTTCTTC. This encodes CASSPRQGAYNEQFF.

This clone occurred a few times. The chain uses TRBV7-6 and TRBJ1-5, with D hard to call. CDR1 and CDR2 from the germline V gene are SGHVS and FNYEAQ. The CDR3 contains 16 residues. Trimming took 1 base from V and 0 from J, leaving 10 bases between them. DNA of the CDR3: TGTGCCAGCAGCTTAGGTGCGGGGTATAGCAATCAGCCCCAGCATTTT. Residues: CASSLGAGYSNQPQHF.

The J gene is TRBJ2-1, the V gene TRBV7-9, with 14 bases matching TRBD2. The ends lost 6 bases at V and 5 bases at J; junction bases unmatched: 6. This CDR3 spans 16 amino acids. Germline CDR1 is SEHNR and CDR2 is FQNEAQ (reference sequence). CDR3: CASSKPGLAGDNEQFF. The DNA for the CDR3 is TGTGCCAGCAGTAAACCGGGACTAGCGGGAGACAATGAGCAGTTCTTC.

This chain connects TRBV11-3 to TRBJ2-3; no clear D gene. V was pared by 4 bases and J by 6 bases, with 11 bases between. Germline CDR1 SGHNT, CDR2 YENEEA. The CDR3 consists of 13 residues. Here the CDR3 DNA reads TGTGCCAGCAGCTCATACCACGGGGATACGCAGTATTTT. This gives the protein CASSSYHGDTQYF. Supplemented by reference TRBV11-3 and TRBJ2-3, the full variable domain reads EAGVVQSPRYKIIEKKQPVAFWCNPISGHNTLYWYLQNLGQGPELLIRYENEEAVDDSQLPKDRFSAERLKGVDSTLKIQPAELGDSAVYLCASSSYHGDTQYFGPGTRLTVL.

This clone has more than one count but fewer than ten. The V call is TRBV5-5, the J call TRBJ2-1, with TRBD2 identical over 7 bases. V was pared by 5 bases and J by 12 bases, with 14 bases of the junction left unmatched. The germline V gene has CDR1 SGHKS and CDR2 YYEKEE (reference sequence). The CDR3 runs 14 residues. CDR3 coding DNA: TGTGCCAGCAGATCCGGACTAGGAATGGGTGCGCAGTTCTTC. Translated, it gives CASRSGLGMGAQFF.

This rearrangement joins TRBV30 to TRBJ2-1, with 9 bases aligning to TRBD2. V shed 3 bases and J 5 bases; nucleotides not matched to a gene: 8. The CDR3 contains 15 residues. The germline CDR1 and CDR2 sequences are GTSNPN and SVGIG (reference sequence). CDR3 nucleotide sequence: TGTGCCTGGAGCGCCATCGGACTAGCGAACAATGAGCAGTTCTTC. This gives the protein CAWSAIGLANNEQFF.

The gene calls are TRBV6-1 and TRBJ2-7, with D perhaps TRBD2 (5 bases). The CDR3 loop spans 16 amino acids. Germline values: CDR1 MNHNS, CDR2 SASEGT. V gave up 0 bases and J gave up 2 bases, with 14 bases separating them. CDR3 loop: CASSEATGRAPYEQYF. The CDR3 DNA is TGTGCCAGCAGTGAAGCGACTGGGCGGGCTCCCTACGAGCAGTACTTC.

This clone was seen more than once but under ten times. The rearrangement joins TRBV7-3 to TRBJ1-3; 9 nucleotides align to TRBD1. V shed 5 bases, J shed 1 base, and the junction held 3 bases outside the gene matches. This CDR3 comprises 15 residues. Per germline, CDR1 SGHTA and CDR2 FQGTGA. CDR3 in DNA: TGTGCCAGCAGCCCCGGGACAGGGTCTGGAAACACCATATATTTT. Protein product: CASSPGTGSGNTIYF.

Concerning this clone: Within the sample, other DNA sequences also encode this same CDR3. The CDR3: CASSLALEDSPLLPDNQPQHF. In DNA, the CDR3 is TGTGCCAGCAGCTTAGCGCTCGAGGACAGTCCACTTCTACCCGATAATCAGCCCCAGCATTTT. The genes are TRBV7-8 and TRBJ1-5; D is possibly TRBD1 (6 bases). Per the germline V gene, CDR1 is SGHVS and CDR2 is FQNEAQ. V lost 0 bases, J lost 4 bases, and 28 bases lay in between. The CDR3 totals 21 residues.

The genes are TRBV6-6 and TRBJ2-7; D is ambiguous. Matching the DNA end better, TRBJ2-5 makes the J call doubtful. The CDR3 is 12 residues long. CDR1 and CDR2 (germline): MNHNY, SVGAGI (reference sequence). The CDR3 loop is CASSYSERTQYF. The CDR3, as DNA: TGTGCCAGCAGTTACTCGGAGCGGACCCAGTACTTC.

The rearrangement uses TRBV3-1 (or the pseudogene TRBV3-2) and TRBJ2-5, with a weak D call TRBD2 (5 bases). Trimming took 0 bases from V and 0 from J, leaving 8 bases between them. The CDR3 is 15 residues long. From germline, CDR1 is LGHDT and CDR2 YNNKEL (reference sequence). CDR3 nucleotides: TGTGCCAGCAGCCAAGAGACGGGGAACCAAGAGACCCAGTACTTC. This codes for CASSQETGNQETQYF.

This chain connects TRBV10-3 to TRBJ2-3, with TRBD2 matching 10 bases. The CDR3 sequence is 17 residues long. J gave up 1 base and V 2 bases, and 6 bases lay outside the gene matches. The germline gives CDR1 ENHRY, CDR2 SYGVKD. The CDR3 DNA reads TGTGCCATCAGTGAGGGTTTAAGCGGGAGGGGCACAGATACGCAGTATTTT. Protein product: CAISEGLSGRGTDTQYF.

This rearrangement joins TRBV7-6 to TRBJ1-4; D may be TRBD1 (5 bases). Germline V gene sequence: CDR1 SGHVS, CDR2 FNYEAQ. The CDR3 runs to 15 residues. V lost 6 bases and J 8 bases, leaving 19 bases between the germline ends. Written as DNA, the CDR3 is TGTGCCAGCAGTCCAGCTAGGGGAGCGGGCGAAAAACTGTTTTTT. Protein: CASSPARGAGEKLFF.

This clone was observed a handful of times. The rearrangement joins TRBV5-4 to TRBJ1-1; D is unclear. Germline loops: CDR1 SGHNT, CDR2 YYREEE (reference sequence). Trimming shortened V by 1 base and J by 1 base, and 2 bases separated the two germline ends. The CDR3 is 12 residues long. In nucleotides, the CDR3 is TGTGCCAGCAGCTTGCAGAACACTGAAGCTTTCTTT. Amino acids: CASSLQNTEAFF.

This chain joins TRBV18 and TRBJ1-1; D might be TRBD1 (5 bases). The germline CDR1 and CDR2 sequences are KGHSH and LQKENI. The CDR3 loop spans 15 amino acids. V was cut by 2 bases and J by 2 bases, with 12 bases left in between. The CDR3 sequence is CASSPGRTRNTEAFF. The CDR3 bases are TGTGCCAGCTCACCAGGGCGGACACGAAACACTGAAGCTTTCTTT.

The chain combines TRBV27 with TRBJ2-5; perhaps TRBD1 as D (5 bases). The V and J ends lost 6 bases and 0 bases respectively, with 11 bases between them. CDR3 size: 14 residues. The germline V gene has CDR1 MNHEY and CDR2 SMNVEV (reference sequence). CDR3 residues: CASSRDRNQETQYF. The CDR3 DNA sequence: TGTGCCAGCAGCCGCGACAGAAACCAAGAGACCCAGTACTTC.

The chain combines TRBV6-2 or TRBV6-3 with TRBJ1-5, with a tentative D call TRBD1 (5 bases). The CDR3 runs 18 residues. V was cut by 2 bases and J by 1 base, with 18 bases left in between. In germline, CDR1 is MNHEY, CDR2 SVGEGT. The CDR3: CASSYPVGGARSNQPQHF. In nucleotides, the CDR3 is TGTGCCAGCAGTTACCCGGTCGGAGGGGCGCGGAGCAATCAGCCCCAGCATTTT.

This rearrangement joins TRBV18 to TRBJ2-7, with 15 bases that match TRBD2. V lost 0 bases to trimming and J lost 3 bases; unmatched junction nucleotides: 6. There are 18 residues in the CDR3. Germline assignment: CDR1 KGHSH and CDR2 LQKENI. The CDR3 is CASSPPGLAGGRGYEQYF. The CDR3 nucleotides read TGTGCCAGCTCACCACCGGGACTAGCGGGGGGCCGAGGCTACGAGCAGTACTTC.

The chain links TRBV7-8 to TRBJ2-5, with 13 nucleotides matching TRBD2. This CDR3 is 17 amino acids long. V shed 1 base, J shed 5 bases, and the junction held 7 bases outside the gene matches. Germline CDR1 is SGHVS and CDR2 is FQNEAQ. The CDR3 region has the DNA TGTGCCAGCAGCTTAGGGGGACTAGCGGGGCCAAGGGAGACCCAGTACTTC. It encodes CASSLGGLAGPRETQYF.

V usage is TRBV19 and J usage is TRBJ1-1; perhaps TRBD1 as D (5 bases). V was pared by 2 bases and J by 5 bases, with 15 bases between. The CDR3 length is 15 residues. CDR1 and CDR2 (germline): LNHDA, SQIVND (reference sequence). DNA for the CDR3: TGTGCCAGTAGTATACGCCGGTGGGGGGGGACTGAAGCTTTCTTT. Protein: CASSIRRWGGTEAFF.

The rearrangement uses TRBV20-1 and TRBJ2-1; TRBD2 is a possible D gene (5 bases). Trimming removed 7 bases from V and 10 bases from J, with 14 bases in between. From germline, CDR1 is DFQATT and CDR2 SNEGSKA (reference sequence). CDR3 size: 11 residues. CDR3: CSVGRTQEQFF. The CDR3 nucleotides are TGCAGTGTCGGAAGGACTCAGGAGCAGTTCTTC.

This chain connects TRBV11-2 to TRBJ2-7, with 11 bases that match TRBD2. The length of the CDR3 is 15 residues. V lost 4 bases, J lost 0 bases, and 2 bases stayed unmatched. CDR1 and CDR2 (germline): SGHAT, FQNNGV. The CDR3 DNA follows: TGTGCCAGCAGCTCGACTAGCGGGGCCTCCTACGAGCAGTACTTC. This sequence encodes CASSSTSGASYEQYF. Full variable domain (remainder filled in from reference TRBV11-2 and TRBJ2-7): EAGVAQSPRYKIIEKRQSVAFWCNPISGHATLYWYQQILGQGPKLLIQFQNNGVVDDSQLPKDRFSAERLKGVDSTLKIQPAKLEDSAVYLCASSSTSGASYEQYFGPGTRLTVT.

The chain combines TRBV19 with TRBJ1-1; 8 nucleotides align to TRBD1. CDR1 LNHDA and CDR2 SQIVND come from the germline V gene (reference sequence). J lost 3 bases, V lost 4 bases, and 4 bases had no gene match. This CDR3 is 14 amino acids long. CDR3 residues: CASSKDRVDTEAFF. In DNA, the CDR3 is TGTGCCAGTAGTAAGGACAGGGTCGACACTGAAGCTTTCTTT.

CDR3 nucleotide sequence: TGTGCCAGTAGTTCAAGGACAGGGGGCGACTATGGCTACACCTTC. Its protein product is CASSSRTGGDYGYTF. The chain links TRBV19 to TRBJ1-2, with 11 bases fitting TRBD1. The ends lost 5 bases at V and 3 bases at J; junction bases unmatched: 5. CDR3 length: 15 amino acids. Germline loops: CDR1 LNHDA, CDR2 SQIVND (reference sequence).

The chain recombines TRBV7-2 with TRBJ2-5; the D is unclear. The V gene lost 5 bases and the J gene lost 2 bases, with 3 bases spanning the gap. This CDR3 comprises 11 residues. CDR1 and CDR2 from the germline V gene are SGHTA and FQGNSA. CDR3 in DNA: TGTGCCAGCAGCGTACAAGAGACCCAGTACTTC. Its protein is CASSVQETQYF.